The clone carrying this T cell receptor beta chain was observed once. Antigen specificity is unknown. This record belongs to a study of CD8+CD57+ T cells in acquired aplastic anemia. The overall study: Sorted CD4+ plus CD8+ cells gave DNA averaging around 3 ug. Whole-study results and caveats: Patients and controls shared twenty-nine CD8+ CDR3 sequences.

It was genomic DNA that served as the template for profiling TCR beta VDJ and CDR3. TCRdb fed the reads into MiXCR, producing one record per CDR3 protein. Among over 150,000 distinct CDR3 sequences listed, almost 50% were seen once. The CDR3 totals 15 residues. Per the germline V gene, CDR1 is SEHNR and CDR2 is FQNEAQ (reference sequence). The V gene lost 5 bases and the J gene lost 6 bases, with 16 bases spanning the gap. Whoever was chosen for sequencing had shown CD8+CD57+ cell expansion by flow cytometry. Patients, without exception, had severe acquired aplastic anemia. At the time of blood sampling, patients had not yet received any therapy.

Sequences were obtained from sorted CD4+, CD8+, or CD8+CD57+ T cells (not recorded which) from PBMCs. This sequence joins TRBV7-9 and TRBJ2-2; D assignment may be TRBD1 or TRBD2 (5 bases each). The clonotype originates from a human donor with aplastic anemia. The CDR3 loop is CASSPRSRGAGELFF. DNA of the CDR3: TGTGCCAGCAGCCCCAGGTCTAGAGGGGCCGGGGAGCTGTTTTTT.